The next 21 T cell receptor beta chains were all read from a single sample in a study of shared clonotypes between healthy human individuals. Some clones are missing from TCRdb's copy, which holds only in-frame ones; the method was immunoSEQ multiplex PCR. The table includes roughly 2.2 million clones, about nine tenths detected once. The sequenced sample consisted of naive CD4+ T cells from PBMCs. Sample subset: CD45RA+ positively selected. These receptors were obtained from a man aged 18 to 29 in good health. Some clones in this sample may be carry-over from other donors' samples.

This rearrangement joins TRBV19 to TRBJ2-4, with no clear D. V dropped 4 bases and J dropped 1 base, with 20 bases sitting between them. Germline CDR1 reads LNHDA; CDR2 reads SQIVND (reference sequence). CDR3 length equals 18 residues. The CDR3 spells CASSKDVIAVGAKNIQYF. The CDR3 nucleotides read TGTGCCAGTAGTAAGGACGTTATCGCCGTGGGGGCCAAAAACATTCAGTACTTC.

Here the CDR3 DNA reads TGTGCCAGCAGCTCGTCCCCGGGGGGGACTGGCACAGATACGCAGTATTTT. This gives the protein CASSSSPGGTGTDTQYF. The chain has TRBV7-2 and TRBJ2-3; 8 positions match TRBD2. Germline V gene data show CDR1 as SGHTA and CDR2 as FQGNSA. The CDR3 has 17 amino acids. The V segment lost 4 bases and the J segment 1 base; nucleotides outside the gene matches: 10.

In its sample, this clone was seen once. The chain combines TRBV29-1 with TRBJ1-2; D is undetermined. The germline gives CDR1 SQVTM, CDR2 ANQGSEA. The ends were cut back, 4 bases at V and 4 bases at J, with 10 bases in the middle. This CDR3 region has 12 residues. CDR3 DNA: TGCAGCGTTGTGTTGGGGTTCTATGGCTACACCTTC. Translation: CSVVLGFYGYTF. Variable domain in full (rest from reference TRBV29-1 and TRBJ1-2): SAVISQKPSRDICQRGTSLTIQCQVDSQVTMMFWYRQQPGQSLTLIATANQGSEATYESGFVIDKFPISRPNLTFSTLTVSNMSPEDSSIYLCSVVLGFYGYTFGSGTRLTVV.

This chain joins TRBV11-2 and TRBJ2-7; 8 bases map to TRBD2. Trimming at V came to 1 base and at J to 4 bases, leaving 6 bases not matched to a gene. The germline CDR1 and CDR2 sequences are SGHAT and FQNNGV. The CDR3 is made up of 15 amino acids. CDR3 amino acids: CASSLVASGHYEQYF. The CDR3 DNA reads as TGTGCCAGCAGCTTAGTGGCTAGCGGGCATTACGAGCAGTACTTC.

V is TRBV7-9 and J is TRBJ2-7, with 12 bases fitting TRBD2. From germline, CDR1 is SEHNR and CDR2 FQNEAQ (reference sequence). The V and J ends lost 5 bases and 5 bases, in that order; junction bases with no gene match: 13. The CDR3 runs 17 residues. This CDR3 is CASSILAGGHGRDEQYF. CDR3 DNA sequence: TGTGCCAGCAGCATCCTAGCGGGAGGGCATGGTCGCGACGAGCAGTACTTC.

As concerns this clone: The sample holds other DNA sequences that translate to the same CDR3. This rearrangement joins TRBV11-2 to TRBJ2-1, with TRBD2 matching over 11 bases. This CDR3 is built from 15 residues. The V and J ends lost 5 bases and 4 bases, in that order; junction bases with no gene match: 4. CDR1 and CDR2 from the germline V gene are SGHAT and FQNNGV. CDR3 protein: CASSLGTSGYNEQFF. The CDR3 DNA sequence: TGTGCCAGCAGCCTCGGGACTAGCGGTTACAATGAGCAGTTCTTC.

The gene calls are TRBV18 and TRBJ2-7, with 9 bases matching TRBD2. The length of the CDR3 is 16 residues. Germline CDR1 is KGHSH and CDR2 is LQKENI. The trim removed 3 bases at V and 6 bases at J, leaving 12 bases unmatched. CDR3 in DNA: TGTGCCAGCTCACCCTTAGCGGGAGTGAAAGGCGCCGAGCAGTACTTC. This translates into CASSPLAGVKGAEQYF.

The genes are TRBV4-1 and TRBJ2-1; no clear D gene. This CDR3 is 15 amino acids long. V was cut by 0 bases and J by 4 bases, with 10 bases left in between. The germline gives CDR1 MGHRA, CDR2 YSYEKL. The CDR3 nucleotides are TGCGCCAGCAGCCAAGAGCGGAACCTATACAATGAGCAGTTCTTC. It encodes CASSQERNLYNEQFF.

The rearrangement uses TRBV27 and TRBJ2-2, with 10 nucleotides matching TRBD2. In germline, CDR1 is MNHEY, CDR2 SMNVEV (reference sequence). With 4 bases clipped from V and 5 bases from J, the junction kept 13 bases outside the gene matches. The CDR3 covers 18 residues. For the CDR3, the DNA is TGTGCCAGCAGTTGGGAAGGGGTCCTAGCGGGAGTAACCGGGGAGCTGTTTTTT. Its protein product is CASSWEGVLAGVTGELFF.

The chain joins TRBV5-1 to TRBJ1-3; weak D call: TRBD1 (6 bases). The CDR3 consists of 15 residues. Germline V lookup: CDR1 SGHRS, CDR2 YFSETQ. V lost 4 bases, J lost 4 bases, and 15 bases lay in between. The CDR3 sequence: CASSRGTSDGNTIYF. CDR3 nucleotides: TGCGCCAGCAGCAGGGGGACATCAGACGGAAACACCATATATTTT.

The chain recombines TRBV7-2 with TRBJ2-7; D not certain. Trimming pared 2 bases from V and 6 bases from J, leaving 5 bases between. Germline V gene lookup returns CDR1 SGHTA and CDR2 FQGNSA. The CDR3 has 11 residues. The CDR3 loop is CASSLRTEQYF. As DNA, the CDR3 is TGTGCCAGCAGCTTAAGGACCGAGCAGTACTTC.

CDR3 sequence reads: CASSGRQGGSGGYTF. The CDR3 DNA sequence: TGTGCCAGCAGCGGGAGACAGGGCGGATCTGGAGGCTACACCTTC. The chain carries TRBV2 and TRBJ1-2; 7 bases are shared with TRBD1. The V gene's germline CDR1 is SNHLY and CDR2 FYNNEI. V trimming: 6 bases; J trimming: 8 bases; junction bases outside the gene matches: 15. CDR3 length: 15 amino acids.

This sequence joins TRBV2 and TRBJ1-5, with D tentatively TRBD1 (5 bases). This CDR3 has 14 amino acids. Per the germline V gene, CDR1 is SNHLY and CDR2 is FYNNEI. Trimming shortened V by 3 bases and J by 3 bases, and 9 bases separated the two germline ends. Here the CDR3 reads CASSDRQPNQPQHF. CDR3 DNA: TGTGCCAGCAGTGACCGACAGCCCAATCAGCCCCAGCATTTT.

Note on this clone: Other nucleotide sequences in the sample specify the same CDR3. This chain joins TRBV28 and TRBJ2-7; 8 bases match TRBD1. CDR1 and CDR2 (germline): MDHEN, SYDVKM. Germline trimming cut 6 bases from V and 2 bases from J; bases unmatched to any gene: 0. The CDR3 consists of 12 residues. The DNA for the CDR3 is TGTGCCAGCAGGGGACAGGCCTACGAGCAGTACTTC. It is translated as CASRGQAYEQYF.

The chain combines TRBV5-6 with TRBJ2-3; D tentatively fits TRBD1 or TRBD2 (5 bases each). The CDR3 extends over 14 amino acids. CDR1 and CDR2 from the germline V gene are SGHDT and YYEEEE. The V and J ends lost 3 bases and 2 bases respectively, with 10 bases between them. In DNA, the CDR3 is TGTGCCAGCAGCTGGGGGACCCACACAGATACGCAGTATTTT. It yields the protein CASSWGTHTDTQYF.

The chain uses TRBV28 and TRBJ2-7; D may match TRBD1 or TRBD2 (6 bases each). This CDR3 is 13 amino acids long. Germline V CDR1 and CDR2: MDHEN, SYDVKM. V lost 7 bases to trimming and J lost 6 bases, with 16 bases between them. The CDR3 DNA is TGTGCCAGCACCCGGAGGGTAGGGGGCGAGCAGTACTTC. It specifies CASTRRVGGEQYF.

The gene calls are TRBV4-1 and TRBJ1-4, with 9 bases lining up with TRBD1. The junction had 11 bases not matched to a gene; V was cut back by 1 base and J by 5 bases. The CDR3 totals 18 residues. Germline CDR1 is MGHRA and CDR2 is YSYEKL. Written as DNA, the CDR3 is TGCGCCAGCAGCCAAGTTGCCGCCCGGGACAGGGCGAATGAAAAACTGTTTTTT. Translation gives CASSQVAARDRANEKLFF.

This sequence joins TRBV18 and TRBJ2-7; perhaps TRBD2 as D (6 bases). The germline V gene has CDR1 KGHSH and CDR2 LQKENI. The length of the CDR3 is 16 residues. V dropped 3 bases and J dropped 2 bases, with 17 bases sitting between them. CDR3: CASSPIRDSQAYEQYF. The CDR3 coding sequence is TGTGCCAGCTCACCGATCCGGGACTCACAAGCCTACGAGCAGTACTTC.

This chain uses TRBV18 with TRBJ2-5; no reliable D call. The CDR3 consists of 14 residues. Per the germline V gene, CDR1 is KGHSH and CDR2 is LQKENI. V gave up 8 bases and J gave up 2 bases, with 15 bases separating them. In nucleotides, the CDR3 is TGTGCCAGCATTCGTGGTGGCTCTCAAGAGACCCAGTACTTC. Translating gives CASIRGGSQETQYF.

This chain joins TRBV7-8 and TRBJ2-5; weak D call: TRBD2 (5 bases). This CDR3 is 15 amino acids long. Germline V CDR1 and CDR2: SGHVS, FQNEAQ. V lost 2 bases and J lost 5, with 15 bases in between. The CDR3: CASSLTPQSGETQYF. CDR3 coding DNA: TGTGCCAGCAGCTTAACTCCTCAATCGGGGGAGACCCAGTACTTC.

This clone showed up just once. The chain recombines TRBV5-1 with TRBJ1-3; TRBD1 agrees at 7 bases. This CDR3 contains 17 residues. V gave up 4 bases and J gave up 0 bases; unmatched junction bases: 10. Germline lookup yields CDR1 SGHRS and CDR2 YFSETQ. The chain's CDR3 is CASSREPQGSSGNTIYF. DNA for the CDR3: TGCGCCAGCAGCCGAGAACCACAGGGGAGCTCTGGAAACACCATATATTTT.